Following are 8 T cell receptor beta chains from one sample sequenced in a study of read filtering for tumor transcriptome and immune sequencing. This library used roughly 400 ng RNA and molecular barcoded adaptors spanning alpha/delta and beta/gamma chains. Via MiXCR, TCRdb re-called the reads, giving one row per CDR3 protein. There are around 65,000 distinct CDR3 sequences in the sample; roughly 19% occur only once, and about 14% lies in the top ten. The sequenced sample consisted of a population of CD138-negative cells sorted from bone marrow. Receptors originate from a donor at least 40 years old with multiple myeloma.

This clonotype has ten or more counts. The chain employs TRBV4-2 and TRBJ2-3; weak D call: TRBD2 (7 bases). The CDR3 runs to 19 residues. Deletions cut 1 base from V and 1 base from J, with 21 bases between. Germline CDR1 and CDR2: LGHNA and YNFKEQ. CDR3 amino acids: CASSQALRGAGVGTDTQYF. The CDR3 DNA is TGTGCCAGCAGCCAAGCCCTCCGGGGGGCGGGAGTTGGCACAGATACGCAGTATTTT.

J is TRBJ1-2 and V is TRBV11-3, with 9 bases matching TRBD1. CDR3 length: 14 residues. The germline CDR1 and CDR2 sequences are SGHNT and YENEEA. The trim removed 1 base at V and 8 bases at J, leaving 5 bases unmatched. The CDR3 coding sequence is TGTGCCAGCAGCTTAGGGGACAGGGAACACGGCTACACCTTC. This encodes CASSLGDREHGYTF.

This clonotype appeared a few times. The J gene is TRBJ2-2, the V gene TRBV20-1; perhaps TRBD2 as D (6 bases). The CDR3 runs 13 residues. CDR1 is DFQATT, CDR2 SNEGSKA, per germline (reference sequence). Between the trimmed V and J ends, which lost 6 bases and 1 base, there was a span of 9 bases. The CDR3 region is CSAPGLNTGELFF. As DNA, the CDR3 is TGCAGTGCGCCGGGACTGAACACCGGGGAGCTGTTTTTT.

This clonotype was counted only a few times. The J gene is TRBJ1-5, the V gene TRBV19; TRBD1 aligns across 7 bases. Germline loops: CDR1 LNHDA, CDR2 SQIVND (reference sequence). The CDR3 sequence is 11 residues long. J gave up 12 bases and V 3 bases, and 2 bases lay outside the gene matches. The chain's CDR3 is CASSIDRVQHF. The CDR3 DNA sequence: TGTGCCAGTAGTATCGACAGGGTCCAGCATTTT.

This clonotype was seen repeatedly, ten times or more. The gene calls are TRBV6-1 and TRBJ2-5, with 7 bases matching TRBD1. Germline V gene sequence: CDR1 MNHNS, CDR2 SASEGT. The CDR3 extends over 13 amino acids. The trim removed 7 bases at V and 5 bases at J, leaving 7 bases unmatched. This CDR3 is CASKSGGWETQYF. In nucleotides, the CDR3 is TGTGCCAGCAAATCAGGGGGTTGGGAGACCCAGTACTTC.

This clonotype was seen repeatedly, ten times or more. Written as DNA, the CDR3 is TGTGCCAGCCGGGAAGGCTCCTACAATGAGCAGTTCTTC. Translation gives CASREGSYNEQFF. The J gene is TRBJ2-1, the V gene TRBV11-2, with D perhaps TRBD2 (5 bases). V lost 8 bases, J lost 0 bases, and 8 bases lay in between. From germline, CDR1 is SGHAT and CDR2 FQNNGV. The CDR3 runs to 13 residues.

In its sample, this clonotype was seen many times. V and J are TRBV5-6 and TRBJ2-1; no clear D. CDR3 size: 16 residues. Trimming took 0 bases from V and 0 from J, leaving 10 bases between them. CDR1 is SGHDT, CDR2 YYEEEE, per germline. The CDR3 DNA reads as TGTGCCAGCAGCTTGGGAGGTCGTAGCTCCTACAATGAGCAGTTCTTC. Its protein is CASSLGGRSSYNEQFF.

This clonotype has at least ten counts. CDR3 sequence: CASSPRQGLYEQYF. The CDR3 DNA is TGTGCCAGCAGTCCCCGACAGGGATTATACGAGCAGTACTTC. The chain recombines TRBV27 with TRBJ2-7, with TRBD1 identical over 7 bases. The CDR3 is made up of 14 amino acids. CDR1 is MNHEY and CDR2 is SMNVEV in the germline V gene (reference sequence). V shed 5 bases, J shed 4 bases, and the junction held 8 bases outside the gene matches.